This is a list of T cell receptor beta chains from one sample in a study of beta chain features in type 1 diabetes. Only in-frame clones appear in the TCRdb table, and some are missing; sequencing was by immunoSEQ multiplex PCR. Of 390,000 or so clones in the sample, approximately 14% are singletons; the top ten hold roughly 0.033%. Sequencing used naive CD4+ T cells from blood. All receptors derive from a man aged 30 to 39 in good health. Both conserved end residues are part of each CDR3. Each record gives: V gene, clone size, J gene, D gene, CDR3 DNA, CDR3 protein. The D gene is left open where the match is weak. Some rows mark clone size as missing; the rest say once, few, many or name a class of expanded clone.

>TRBV30|few|TRBJ1-1|NA
TGTGCCGTGAGAGGGGACACTGAAGCTTTCTTT
CAVRGDTEAFF
>TRBV29-1|few|TRBJ2-5|NA
TGCAGCGCGTGGGGGCGGGGAGAGACCCAGTACTTC
CSAWGRGETQYF
>TRBV9|NA|TRBJ2-5|NA
TGTGCCAGCAGCGTAAGCCCCCAGAGGACCCTAGGAGAGACCCAGTACTTC
CASSVSPQRTLGETQYF
>TRBV9|many|TRBJ2-6|NA
TGTGCCAGCAGCCTTAATGGAGGGGCCAACGTCCTGACTTTC
CASSLNGGANVLTF
>TRBV9|few|TRBJ2-1|TRBD1
TGTGCCAGCAGCGTGCGACAGGGGGCCTACAATGAGCAGTTCTTC
CASSVRQGAYNEQFF
>TRBV9|NA|TRBJ2-1|NA
TGTGCCAGCAGCGTAGGACTCCAGGCAATGGAGCAGTTCTTC
CASSVGLQAMEQFF
>TRBV6-5|NA|TRBJ1-5|TRBD1
TGTGCCAGCAGTCGGGACAGTAATCAGCCCCAGCATTTT
CASSRDSNQPQHF
>TRBV5-1|many|TRBJ2-1|NA
TGCGCCAGCAGCTCACAGGGCGCTGAGCAGTTCTTC
CASSSQGAEQFF
>TRBV2|few|TRBJ1-4|NA
TGTGCCAGCAGTGTGGAGGGTCTTAATGAAAAACTGTTTTTT
CASSVEGLNEKLFF
>TRBV7-2|few|TRBJ2-4|NA
TGTGCCAGCAGTCCGACCCTAGCCAAAAACATTCAGTACTTC
CASSPTLAKNIQYF
>TRBV18|few|TRBJ2-7|TRBD1
TGTGCCAGCTCACCCGGACAGGGCCTAGCCTACGAGCAGTACTTC
CASSPGQGLAYEQYF
>TRBV4-1|NA|TRBJ2-7|TRBD1
TGCGCCAGCAGCAGTACCGGGACAGGGTATGAGCAGTACTTC
CASSSTGTGYEQYF
>TRBV7-6|NA|TRBJ2-2|TRBD1
TGTGCCAGCAGCTTAGCGTGGACAGGACCCCTGACCGGGGAGCTGTTTTTT
CASSLAWTGPLTGELFF
>TRBV14|few|TRBJ2-5|NA
TGTGCCAGCAGCCAAGGGGCGAGTGCGATGGGGACGGAGACCCAGTACTTC
CASSQGASAMGTETQYF
>TRBV5-4|NA|TRBJ2-1|TRBD2
TGTGCCAGCAGCCCTTCCGGGACTAGCGGGGAGATCTCCTACAATGAGCAGTTCTTC
CASSPSGTSGEISYNEQFF
>TRBV19|few|TRBJ2-1|TRBD2
TGTGCCAGTAGTATTCTAGCGGGAGGGCCCCTTAACGAGCAGTTCTTC
CASSILAGGPLNEQFF
>TRBV29-1|few|TRBJ1-2|NA
TGCAGCGTCTCGGGACCAACTAACTATGGCTACACCTTC
CSVSGPTNYGYTF
>TRBV9|NA|TRBJ2-1|NA
TGTGCCAGCAGCAAGGCGACAAATTACAATGAGCAGTTCTTC
CASSKATNYNEQFF
>TRBV28|few|TRBJ1-2|NA
TGTGCCAGCAGATCAGGAACCTATGGCTACACCTTC
CASRSGTYGYTF
>TRBV29-1|NA|TRBJ2-3|NA
TGCAGCGTTGAGTCTAGCACAGATACGCAGTATTTT
CSVESSTDTQYF